A single sample gave rise to the 20 T cell receptor beta chains below, sequenced in a study of molecular identifiers for immune sequencing clone quantification. MiXCR, run by TCRdb on the PCR reads, gives a single entry per CDR3 protein. Of 460,000 or so distinct CDR3 sequences listed, 20% to 25% were seen once; the top ten hold approximately 0.84%. The specimen was naive CD8+ T cells from blood, with Jurkat cell RNA spiked in. Subset noted: FACS-sorted CD8+CD4-CCR7+CD45RA+ naive T cells. The receptors here all came from a human donor in good health. Some libraries in this study had Jurkat cell RNA spiked in.

To note about this clonotype: One base away lies a much larger clone, so this may be a sequencing read error. The chain employs TRBV5-4 and TRBJ2-3; D gene ambiguous. The CDR3 runs 12 residues. Germline CDR1 SGHNT, CDR2 YYREEE (reference sequence). For the CDR3, the DNA is TGTGCCAGCCGCGATAGCACAGATATGCAGTATTTT. It yields the protein CASRDSTDMQYF.

The rearrangement uses TRBV13 and TRBJ1-1, with D possibly matching TRBD1 (5 bases). Trimming removed 4 bases from V and 2 bases from J, with 8 bases in between. The CDR3 has 13 amino acids. Germline V lookup: CDR1 PRHDT, CDR2 FYEKMQ (reference sequence). This CDR3 reads CASSSDSNTEAFF. The CDR3 region has the DNA TGTGCCAGCAGCTCAGACAGTAACACTGAAGCTTTCTTT. The full variable domain, with the rest looked up from reference TRBV13 and TRBJ1-1, is AAGVIQSPRHLIKEKRETATLKCYPIPRHDTVYWYQQGPGQDPQFLISFYEKMQSDKGSIPDRFSAQQFSDYHSELNMSSLELGDSALYFCASSSDSNTEAFFGQGTRLTVV.

Details on this clonotype: Possible read error: a much larger clone is one base away. The gene calls are TRBV29-1 and TRBJ2-3, with D possibly being TRBD1 or TRBD2 (5 bases each). V was pared by 2 bases and J by 5 bases, with 14 bases between. Germline CDR1 and CDR2: SQVTM and ANQGSEA. The CDR3 runs 14 residues. As DNA, the CDR3 is TGCAGCGTTGAATTTACCGGGGCGGGAGATACGCAGTATTTT. Protein sequence: CSVEFTGAGDTQYF.

There are a few counts of this clonotype. V is TRBV27 and J is TRBJ1-1; D gene uncertain. The CDR3 covers 14 residues. From germline, CDR1 is MNHEY and CDR2 SMNVEV (reference sequence). V gave up 2 bases and J gave up 3 bases, with 10 bases separating them. The CDR3: CASSLQAGHTEAFF. For the CDR3, the DNA is TGTGCCAGCAGTTTACAAGCAGGCCACACTGAAGCTTTCTTT.

A note on this clonotype: A read error is possible here, since a much larger clone lies one base away. The chain has TRBV29-1 and TRBJ1-4, with D possibly matching TRBD1 (5 bases). CDR1 is SQVTM, CDR2 ANQGSEA, per germline. This CDR3 contains 12 residues. Here the CDR3 reads CSVVAGDENLFF. The CDR3 coding sequence is TGCAGCGTTGTTGCGGGGGATGAAAACCTGTTTTTT. Variable domain in full (rest from reference TRBV29-1 and TRBJ1-4): SAVISQKPSRDICQRGTSLTIQCQVDSQVTMMFWYRQQPGQSLTLIATANQGSEATYESGFVIDKFPISRPNLTFSTLTVSNMSPEDSSIYLCSVVAGDENLFFGSGTQLSVL.

J is TRBJ2-7 and V is TRBV5-6; unclear D gene. Per the germline V gene, CDR1 is SGHDT and CDR2 is YYEEEE. V dropped 4 bases and J dropped 6 bases, with 8 bases sitting between them. The CDR3 totals 11 residues. The CDR3 DNA reads TGTGCCAGCAGCCTACGGGTCGAGCAGTACTTC. This encodes CASSLRVEQYF. Together with reference TRBV5-6 and TRBJ2-7, the CDR3 gives the full variable domain: DAGVTQSPTHLIKTRGQQVTLRCSPKSGHDTVSWYQQALGQGPQFIFQYYEEEERQRGNFPDRFSGHQFPNYSSELNVNALLLGDSALYLCASSLRVEQYFGPGTRLTVT.

This clonotype was detected a few times. This chain uses TRBV6-2 or TRBV6-3 with TRBJ2-7; 8 bases are shared with TRBD2. V was clipped by 4 bases and J by 0 bases; unmatched bases: 5. Germline CDR1 MNHEY, CDR2 SVGEGT. The CDR3 is 15 residues long. The chain's CDR3 is CASSFAGGLSYEQYF. CDR3 DNA: TGTGCCAGCAGTTTTGCGGGGGGCCTCTCCTACGAGCAGTACTTC.

The chain couples TRBV7-8 to TRBJ2-5; D is unresolved. V lost 1 base, J lost 1 base, and 16 bases lay in between. CDR1 SGHVS and CDR2 FQNEAQ come from the germline V gene. The CDR3 runs to 17 residues. CDR3 in DNA: TGTGCCAGCAGCTTAGGTTTTGGCACAACATCCCAAGAGACCCAGTACTTC. Its translation: CASSLGFGTTSQETQYF.

The rearrangement uses TRBV13 and TRBJ2-3; TRBD2 aligns across 9 bases. After removal of 3 bases from V and 6 bases from J, the junction contained 16 bases not matched to a gene. The CDR3 totals 18 residues. Germline CDR1 is PRHDT and CDR2 is FYEKMQ (reference sequence). CDR3 amino acids: CASSFGLASDVQRDTQYF. The CDR3 bases are TGTGCCAGCAGCTTTGGACTAGCGTCGGACGTTCAGCGCGATACGCAGTATTTT.

This clonotype was counted many times. The V and J genes are TRBV7-9 and TRBJ2-7; no reliable D call. V shed 6 bases and J shed 2 bases, with 8 bases lying between them. The CDR3 length is 12 residues. Germline CDR1 SEHNR, CDR2 FQNEAQ (reference sequence). The CDR3 region is CASSLSPYEQYF. The CDR3 nucleotides are TGTGCCAGCAGTTTAAGCCCCTACGAGCAGTACTTC.

On this clonotype: With a much larger clone just one base away, this may be a read error. The chain joins TRBV20-1 to TRBJ2-7; D is possibly TRBD1 (5 bases). This CDR3 is built from 11 residues. Germline values: CDR1 DFQATT, CDR2 SNEGSKA (reference sequence). Here the CDR3 DNA reads TGCAGTGCTACGGACACCTACGGGCAGTACTTC. Amino acids: CSATDTYGQYF.

This clonotype was picked up many times. V gene TRBV7-6 combines with J gene TRBJ2-1; 9 positions agree with TRBD1. CDR3 size: 15 residues. Germline V gene data show CDR1 as SGHVS and CDR2 as FNYEAQ. V dropped 3 bases and J dropped 5; count of bases not matched to a gene: 5. CDR3 bases: TGTGCCAGCAGCTTCGCGGGACAGGGTGACAATGAGCAGTTCTTC. It is translated as CASSFAGQGDNEQFF.

This clonotype came up a few times. The rearrangement joins TRBV7-9 to TRBJ2-5; 14 bases fit TRBD2. Germline V gene data show CDR1 as SEHNR and CDR2 as FQNEAQ (reference sequence). V shed 8 bases and J 4 bases; nucleotides not matched to a gene: 15. This CDR3 comprises 18 residues. CDR3 region: CASQGFSGLAGVSETQYF. CDR3 DNA: TGTGCCAGCCAGGGGTTTTCGGGACTAGCGGGAGTATCAGAGACCCAGTACTTC. The complete variable domain, with remaining parts taken from reference TRBV7-9 and TRBJ2-5, reads DTGVSQNPRHKITKRGQNVTFRCDPISEHNRLYWYRQTLGQGPEFLTYFQNEAQLEKSRLLSDRFSAERPKGSFSTLEIQRTEQGDSAMYLCASQGFSGLAGVSETQYFGPGTRLLVL.

This clonotype was counted only a few times. This CDR3 is CASSHRGLSQETQYF. The CDR3 bases are TGTGCCAGCAGCCACAGGGGGCTCTCCCAAGAGACCCAGTACTTC. This chain uses TRBV7-8 with TRBJ2-5; 9 bases align to TRBD1. This CDR3 has 15 residues. V was clipped by 5 bases and J by 1 base; unmatched bases: 5. The germline CDR1 and CDR2 sequences are SGHVS and FQNEAQ. The full variable domain, in which reference TRBV7-8 and TRBJ2-5 provide the parts outside the CDR3, is GAGVSQSPRYKVAKRGQDVALRCDPISGHVSLFWYQQALGQGPEFLTYFQNEAQLDKSGLPSDRFFAERPEGSVSTLKIQRTQQEDSAVYLCASSHRGLSQETQYFGPGTRLLVL.

The V and J genes are TRBV10-3 and TRBJ1-6; D is unresolved. V shed 2 bases and J shed 6 bases, with 5 bases lying between them. CDR1 and CDR2 from the germline V gene are ENHRY and SYGVKD. The CDR3 covers 13 residues. The CDR3 reads CAISEQANSPLHF. CDR3 sequence (DNA): TGTGCCATCAGTGAGCAAGCTAATTCACCCCTCCACTTT.

This chain links TRBV6-6 with TRBJ2-7; D gene unclear. CDR1 MNHNY and CDR2 SVGAGI come from the germline V gene (reference sequence). The CDR3 loop spans 16 amino acids. Trimming stripped 6 bases from V and 2 bases from J, with 20 bases between. The CDR3 here is CASSHTTAGYTYEQYF. CDR3 DNA: TGTGCCAGCAGCCATACAACGGCAGGCTACACCTACGAGCAGTACTTC.

This clonotype was counted many times. This chain uses TRBV5-5 with TRBJ2-5; D unclear. The germline V gene has CDR1 SGHKS and CDR2 YYEKEE (reference sequence). Trimming pared 3 bases from V and 3 bases from J, leaving 18 bases between. This CDR3 has 16 residues. CDR3 amino acids: CASSSTSVPNKETQYF. The CDR3 DNA reads TGTGCCAGCAGCTCGACTTCGGTGCCAAACAAAGAGACCCAGTACTTC.

The sample holds a few counts of this clonotype. The chain recombines TRBV2 with TRBJ1-2; D is ambiguous. CDR1 SNHLY and CDR2 FYNNEI come from the germline V gene. The ends were cut back, 9 bases at V and 1 base at J, with 15 bases in the middle. This CDR3 has 14 amino acids. The CDR3: CARKDPTRNYGYTF. As DNA, the CDR3 is TGTGCCAGAAAGGACCCGACTCGTAACTATGGCTACACCTTC.

This clonotype was seen a handful of times. V gene TRBV4-3 combines with J gene TRBJ1-1, with a possible D match to TRBD1 (5 bases). V was pared by 0 bases and J by 2 bases, with 10 bases between. The CDR3 loop spans 15 amino acids. CDR1 and CDR2 (germline): LGHNA, YSLEER. The CDR3 sequence is CASSQDSTANTEAFF. The DNA for the CDR3 is TGCGCCAGCAGCCAAGATTCGACAGCAAACACTGAAGCTTTCTTT.

Ten or more counts support this clonotype. In DNA form, the CDR3 reads TGCAGTGCGGTTCGGGACAGTACTACCTACGAGCAGTACTTC. Its protein product is CSAVRDSTTYEQYF. The chain joins TRBV20-1 to TRBJ2-7, with 7 bases identical to TRBD1. The CDR3 spans 14 residues. The ends lost 6 bases at V and 2 bases at J; junction bases unmatched: 10. Germline V gene data show CDR1 as DFQATT and CDR2 as SNEGSKA (reference sequence).